Each of the 5 T cell receptor beta chains below was sequenced from the same sample in a study of blood T cell repertoires in COVID-19. Using immunoSEQ multiplex PCR, the repertoire was profiled, and TCRdb retains in-frame clones only, with some absent. The top ten clones hold 0.95% to 1.5% of a sample with 310,000 or so clones, about 86% of them seen once. Sequencing was done on a sample of peripheral blood. The origin of the receptors is a woman aged 45-65 years with acute or convalescent COVID-19.

The chain couples TRBV14 to TRBJ2-7; a possible D gene is TRBD2 (7 bases). Trimming took 4 bases from V and 1 from J, leaving 17 bases between them. The CDR3 is 16 residues long. Germline loops: CDR1 SGHDN, CDR2 FVKESK. CDR3 bases: TGTGCCAGCAGCCTCCAAGGGGGGGTAAGGTCCTACGAGCAGTACTTC. Amino acid sequence: CASSLQGGVRSYEQYF.

CDR3 bases: TGTGCCAGCAGTGAACCGACTAGCGGGAGGGACAATGAGCAGTTCTTC. As protein: CASSEPTSGRDNEQFF. The rearrangement links TRBV6-1 to TRBJ2-1; TRBD2 aligns across 14 bases. CDR3 size: 16 residues. V gave up 2 bases and J gave up 5 bases; unmatched junction bases: 2. Germline loops: CDR1 MNHNS, CDR2 SASEGT.

A single count supports this clone. The chain combines TRBV6-5 with TRBJ2-5; TRBD1 matches 7 bases. This CDR3 has 16 amino acids. Germline V lookup: CDR1 MNHEY, CDR2 SVGAGI. Trimming at V came to 4 bases and at J to 1 base, leaving 9 bases not matched to a gene. This CDR3 reads CASSSGATGLQETQYF. CDR3 in DNA: TGTGCCAGCAGTTCCGGAGCGACAGGGCTCCAAGAGACCCAGTACTTC.

The CDR3 here is CAAGQSNQPQHF. In DNA form, the CDR3 reads TGTGCCGCGGGACAGAGCAATCAGCCCCAGCATTTT. J is TRBJ1-5 and V is TRBV10-3, with 7 nucleotides matching TRBD1. The germline V gene has CDR1 ENHRY and CDR2 SYGVKD. V shed 11 bases, J shed 1 base, and the junction held 2 bases outside the gene matches. The CDR3 runs 12 residues.

V gene TRBV20-1 combines with J gene TRBJ2-7; maybe TRBD2 (7 bases). Looked up from germline, CDR1 is DFQATT and CDR2 is SNEGSKA (reference sequence). Trimming took off 3 bases at V and 3 bases at J, with 12 bases between the two ends. There are 13 residues in the CDR3. DNA for the CDR3: TGCAGTGCTAGTGGGGGCGGGAGCTACGAGCAGTACTTC. Amino acid sequence: CSASGGGSYEQYF.